This T cell receptor beta chain was obtained from a study of blood T cell repertoires in COVID-19. Study in general: COVID-19 samples from acute and convalescent phases originated in the United States, Italy and Spain. From T cells, B-cell-depleted T cells, or PBMCs came the material, which was cDNA or gDNA.

The CDR3 covers 15 residues. The germline V gene has CDR1 SGHRS and CDR2 YFSETQ. Trimming took 0 bases from V and 4 from J, leaving 13 bases between them. Under the authors' procedure: Amplifying reference gene primers gave estimates of nucleated cell counts. Some clones are missing from TCRdb's copy, which holds only in-frame ones; the method was immunoSEQ multiplex PCR. V and J calls and clone size are those listed in that table; D and trimming were worked out from the DNA. The sample lists 150,000 to 170,000 clones, just under 85% occurring once. The chain recombines TRBV5-1 with TRBJ2-5; D possibly corresponds to TRBD2 (6 bases). This sequence originates from a woman aged 60-70 years with acute or convalescent COVID-19. Material for sequencing was peripheral blood. In DNA form, the CDR3 reads TGCGCCAGCAGCTTGGAGTCGCGGGGCGGAGAGACCCAGTACTTC. Translation: CASSLESRGGETQYF.